Given below is one TCR beta chain in context. Germline assignment: CDR1 MNHEY and CDR2 SMNVEV (reference sequence). The CDR3 covers 16 residues. V was trimmed by 0 bases and J by 5 bases, leaving 14 bases between them. These data belong to a study of T cells in Graves' hyperthyroidism and ophthalmopathy. Thyroid ultrasound and orbital computed tomography, with clinical symptoms and serum thyroxine and TRAb, informed diagnoses. It was RNA transcripts that yielded the amplified TCR beta CDR3 regions. Primed by the HTBI set, a first-round RT-PCR was run on the TCR CDR3. TCRdb re-derived calls from the multiplex PCR reads in MiXCR, one entry per CDR3 protein. The data hold more than 650,000 distinct CDR3 sequences, with about 14% observed a single time.

This chain links TRBV27 with TRBJ2-1; maybe TRBD1 (5 bases). Source material: blood. The receptor's source is a woman aged 18-29 years with Graves' hyperthyroidism. The DNA of the CDR3 is TGTGCCAGCAGTTTATCGCGAGCAGGGTCCCACAATGAGCAGTTCTTC. Translating it yields CASSLSRAGSHNEQFF.